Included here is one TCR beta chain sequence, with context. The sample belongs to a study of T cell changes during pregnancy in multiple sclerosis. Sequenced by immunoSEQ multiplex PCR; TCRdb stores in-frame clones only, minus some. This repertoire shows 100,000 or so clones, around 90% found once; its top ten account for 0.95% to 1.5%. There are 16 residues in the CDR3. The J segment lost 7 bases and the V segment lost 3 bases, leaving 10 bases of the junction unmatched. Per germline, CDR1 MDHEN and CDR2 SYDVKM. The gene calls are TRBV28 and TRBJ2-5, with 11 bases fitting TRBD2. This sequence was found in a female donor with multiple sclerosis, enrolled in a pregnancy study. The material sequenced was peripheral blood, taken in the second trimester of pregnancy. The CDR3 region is CASSLKTSGIRGTQYF. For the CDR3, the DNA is TGTGCCAGCAGTTTGAAGACTAGCGGGATCCGGGGGACCCAGTACTTC.